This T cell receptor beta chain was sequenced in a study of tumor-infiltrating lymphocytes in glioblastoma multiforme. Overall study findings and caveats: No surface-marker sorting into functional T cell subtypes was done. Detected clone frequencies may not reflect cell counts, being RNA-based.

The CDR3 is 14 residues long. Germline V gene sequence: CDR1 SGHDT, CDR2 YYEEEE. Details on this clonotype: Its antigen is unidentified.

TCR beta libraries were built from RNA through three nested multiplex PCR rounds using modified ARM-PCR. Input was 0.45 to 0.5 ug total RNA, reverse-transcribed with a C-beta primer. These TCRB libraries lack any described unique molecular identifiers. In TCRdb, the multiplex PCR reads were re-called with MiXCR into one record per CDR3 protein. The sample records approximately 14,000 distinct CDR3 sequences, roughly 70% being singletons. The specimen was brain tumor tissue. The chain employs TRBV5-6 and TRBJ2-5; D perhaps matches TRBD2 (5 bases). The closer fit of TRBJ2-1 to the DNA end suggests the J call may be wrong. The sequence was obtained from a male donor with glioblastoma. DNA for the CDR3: TGTGCCAGCAGCTTGCTCGGACTCCAAGAGACCCAGTTCTTC. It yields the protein CASSLLGLQETQFF.